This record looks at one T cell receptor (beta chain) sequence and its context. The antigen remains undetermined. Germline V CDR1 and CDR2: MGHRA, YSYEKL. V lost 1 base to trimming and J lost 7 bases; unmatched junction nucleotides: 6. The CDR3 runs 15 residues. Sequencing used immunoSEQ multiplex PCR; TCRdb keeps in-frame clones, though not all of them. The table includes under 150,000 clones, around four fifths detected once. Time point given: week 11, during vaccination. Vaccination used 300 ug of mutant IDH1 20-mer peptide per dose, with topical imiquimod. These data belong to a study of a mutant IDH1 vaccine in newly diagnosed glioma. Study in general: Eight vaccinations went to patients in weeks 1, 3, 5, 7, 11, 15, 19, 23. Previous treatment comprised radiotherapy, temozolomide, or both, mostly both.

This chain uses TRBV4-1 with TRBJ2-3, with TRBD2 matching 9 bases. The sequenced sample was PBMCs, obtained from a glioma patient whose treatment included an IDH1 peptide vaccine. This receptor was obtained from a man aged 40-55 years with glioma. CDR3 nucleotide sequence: TGCGCCAGCAGCCAAGTAGCGGGAGAGTGGAATACGCAGTATTTT. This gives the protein CASSQVAGEWNTQYF.